A single TCR beta chain is shown here with its context. Its target is not known. Trimming stripped 1 base from V and 5 bases from J, with 7 bases between. Per the germline V gene, CDR1 is SGDLS and CDR2 is YYNGEE. The CDR3 consists of 13 residues. The data stem from a study of T cell responses to AZD1222 COVID-19 vaccine. Points from the study as a whole: Spike as a whole was targeted by vaccine-associated CD4 TCRs, dominant at 160-218 and 743-854.

The method was immunoSEQ multiplex PCR; TCRdb's version includes in-frame clones alone and lacks a portion of them. Of some 150,000 clones listed, approximately 87% are singletons. This receptor was identified in an adult in good health. This material consisted of peripheral blood, taken on day 0 of MenACWY control vaccination. This chain links TRBV9 with TRBJ2-1; TRBD1 is a possible D gene (5 bases). CDR3 DNA: TGTGCCAGCAGCGTACAAGGGGACAATGAGCAGTTCTTC. Protein: CASSVQGDNEQFF.